Listed here are 5 T cell receptor beta chains from one sample, sequenced in a study of T cells in Graves' hyperthyroidism and ophthalmopathy. Regions amplified from RNA transcripts were the TCR beta CDR3 regions. HTBI primers were employed in a first-round RT-PCR of the TCR CDR3. TCRdb reprocessed the multiplex PCR reads with MiXCR, giving one entry per CDR3 protein. The table has 540,000 or so distinct CDR3 sequences, around 14% seen once; the top ten hold approximately 7%. Input material: blood. Receptor source: a woman aged 30 to 39 with Graves' hyperthyroidism.

In its sample, this clonotype was seen many times. The V gene is TRBV7-9, the J gene TRBJ2-6; TRBD2 is a possible D gene (5 bases). The germline V and J ends were trimmed by 3 bases and 3 bases, with 21 bases remaining between them. Germline V gives CDR1 SEHNR, CDR2 FQNEAQ (reference sequence). The CDR3 sequence is 19 residues long. As DNA, the CDR3 is TGTGCCAGCAGCTTGGAAGGGCCCCTAGCTCTTGGTGGGGCCAACGTCCTGACTTTC. Encoded protein: CASSLEGPLALGGANVLTF.

This clonotype has ten or more counts. The CDR3 nucleotides are TGTGCCAGCAGCTTAGGCATCACTTCTGAAAAACTGTTTTTT. Encoded protein: CASSLGITSEKLFF. The chain joins TRBV7-2 to TRBJ1-4; D gene unclear. The V gene lost 1 base and the J gene lost 7 bases, with 10 bases spanning the gap. The CDR3 runs to 14 residues. From germline, CDR1 is SGHTA and CDR2 FQGNSA.

This clonotype came up many times. CDR3 sequence: CASSLSEDGYTF. CDR3 bases: TGTGCCAGCAGCTTATCGGAGGATGGCTACACCTTC. The genes are TRBV11-2 and TRBJ1-2; no firm D call. Germline CDR1 SGHAT, CDR2 FQNNGV. This CDR3 has 12 amino acids. V shed 2 bases and J shed 6 bases, with 7 bases lying between them.

This clonotype was recorded at least ten times. The chain is built from TRBV20-1 and TRBJ2-5; D ambiguous. V was trimmed by 1 base and J by 4 bases, leaving 13 bases between them. Germline-derived CDR1 and CDR2 are DFQATT and SNEGSKA (reference sequence). The CDR3 is 14 residues long. DNA of the CDR3: TGCAGTGCTAGAGTCTCCGGTCTTGGAGAGACCCAGTACTTC. It yields the protein CSARVSGLGETQYF.

The rearrangement joins TRBV6-2 or TRBV6-3 to TRBJ2-2; D gene ambiguous. The V and J ends lost 6 bases and 7 bases respectively, with 15 bases between them. The CDR3 extends over 14 amino acids. Per the germline V gene, CDR1 is MNHEY and CDR2 is SVGEGT. The CDR3 loop reads CASSRLFGIGELFF. DNA of the CDR3: TGTGCCAGCAGCCGGCTTTTTGGGATCGGGGAGCTGTTTTTT.